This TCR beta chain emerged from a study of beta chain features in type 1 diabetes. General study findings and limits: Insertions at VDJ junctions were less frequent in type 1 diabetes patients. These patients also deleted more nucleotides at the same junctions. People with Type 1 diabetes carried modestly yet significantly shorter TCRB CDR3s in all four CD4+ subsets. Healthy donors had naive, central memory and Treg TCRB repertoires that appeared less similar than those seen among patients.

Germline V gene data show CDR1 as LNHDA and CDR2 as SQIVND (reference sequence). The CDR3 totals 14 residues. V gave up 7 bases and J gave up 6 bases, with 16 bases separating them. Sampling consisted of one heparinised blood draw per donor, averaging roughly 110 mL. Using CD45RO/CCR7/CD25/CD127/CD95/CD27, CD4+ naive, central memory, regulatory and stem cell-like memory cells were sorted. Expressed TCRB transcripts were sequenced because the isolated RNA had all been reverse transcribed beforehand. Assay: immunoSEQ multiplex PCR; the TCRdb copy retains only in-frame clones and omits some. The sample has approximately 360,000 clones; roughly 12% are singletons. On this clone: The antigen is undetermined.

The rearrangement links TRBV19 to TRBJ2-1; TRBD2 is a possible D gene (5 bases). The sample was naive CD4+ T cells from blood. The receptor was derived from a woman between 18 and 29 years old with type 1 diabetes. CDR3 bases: TGTGCCAGTACTGCTTCGGGAACGGGCAATGAGCAGTTCTTC. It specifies CASTASGTGNEQFF.